What follows are 10 T cell receptor beta chains derived from one specimen sequenced in a study of shared clonotypes between healthy human individuals. The protocol was immunoSEQ multiplex PCR, while the TCRdb copy is restricted to in-frame clones and leaves out a portion. The sample consists of approximately 740,000 clones, 85% to 95% of them appearing once. CD8 cells classed as naive were CD45RO-negative and positively selected for CCR7, excluding terminally differentiated effector memory CD45RA+ cells. Sequencing was carried out using naive CD8+ T cells sorted from blood. These receptors were taken from a young man in good health.

This chain connects TRBV28 to TRBJ1-5, with D possibly TRBD1 on 6 matching bases. Trimming pared 1 base from V and 5 bases from J, leaving 15 bases between. The V gene's germline CDR1 is MDHEN and CDR2 SYDVKM. The CDR3 runs 16 residues. CDR3 loop: CASSLLVGQGYQPQHF. The CDR3 bases are TGTGCCAGCAGTTTATTGGTTGGGCAGGGGTATCAGCCCCAGCATTTT.

The V call is TRBV5-1, the J call TRBJ2-7; the D gene could be TRBD1 or TRBD2 (5 bases each). Germline V gene lookup returns CDR1 SGHRS and CDR2 YFSETQ. V shed 0 bases and J shed 3 bases, with 10 bases lying between them. The CDR3 loop spans 14 amino acids. The CDR3: CASSLEGTDYEQYF. The CDR3 bases are TGCGCCAGCAGCTTGGAGGGGACGGACTACGAGCAGTACTTC.

The V gene is TRBV10-1, the J gene TRBJ2-3, with 10 bases that match TRBD1. The junction had 4 bases not matched to a gene; V was cut back by 3 bases and J by 4 bases. This CDR3 contains 15 residues. Germline CDR1 is WNHNN and CDR2 is SYGVQD (reference sequence). Here the CDR3 DNA reads TGCGCCAGCAGTGACCCCGGGACAGGGGCAGATACGCAGTATTTT. The encoded protein is CASSDPGTGADTQYF.

The CDR3 here is CASSSDPTNYGYTF. CDR3 nucleotide sequence: TGTGCCAGCAGTTCCGATCCGACGAACTATGGCTACACCTTC. The chain employs TRBV6-5 and TRBJ1-2; D is uncertain. The CDR3 runs 14 residues. The ends were cut back, 4 bases at V and 2 bases at J, with 11 bases in the middle. CDR1 MNHEY and CDR2 SVGAGI come from the germline V gene.

The rearrangement links TRBV28 to TRBJ2-1; D is unresolved. This CDR3 is built from 14 residues. CDR1 and CDR2 from the germline V gene are MDHEN and SYDVKM. V gave up 3 bases and J gave up 5 bases, with 11 bases separating them. CDR3 amino acids: CASSLASFHNEQFF. The CDR3, as DNA: TGTGCCAGCAGTTTGGCCTCGTTCCACAATGAGCAGTTCTTC.

Worth noting for this clone: Other DNA variants within this sample encode the same CDR3. The chain employs TRBV27 and TRBJ2-1; TRBD1 might be the D (6 bases). This CDR3 has 14 residues. V was clipped by 3 bases and J by 2 bases, with 8 bases between them. Germline V CDR1 and CDR2: MNHEY, SMNVEV (reference sequence). CDR3 bases: TGTGCCAGCAGTTTTGGGGACACCTACAATGAGCAGTTCTTC. Amino acid sequence: CASSFGDTYNEQFF.

CDR3 region: CASSRGQREGRSNEQFF. The CDR3 coding sequence is TGTGCCAGCAGCCGGGGCCAGCGGGAGGGCCGAAGCAATGAGCAGTTCTTC. The chain joins TRBV5-6 to TRBJ2-1, with 10 bases fitting TRBD2. V lost 4 bases to trimming and J lost 6 bases; unmatched junction nucleotides: 13. This CDR3 contains 17 residues. The germline V gene has CDR1 SGHDT and CDR2 YYEEEE.

The chain joins TRBV9 to TRBJ1-2; possible D gene TRBD1, 5 bases. Germline V gene sequence: CDR1 SGDLS, CDR2 YYNGEE. V shed 3 bases and J shed 4 bases, with 16 bases lying between them. The CDR3 consists of 15 residues. Here the CDR3 DNA reads TGTGCCAGCAGCGCTGGGACTGGAGGCGTCTATGGCTACACCTTC. Protein: CASSAGTGGVYGYTF.

V usage is TRBV6-1 and J usage is TRBJ2-7, with D perhaps TRBD1 or TRBD2 (5 bases each). Germline loops: CDR1 MNHNS, CDR2 SASEGT. CDR3 length: 15 amino acids. V was pared by 7 bases and J by 4 bases, with 20 bases between. CDR3 DNA: TGTGCCAGCAAGGACGCCTCGCAGGGAGCGTACGAGCAGTACTTC. It specifies CASKDASQGAYEQYF.

This chain links TRBV21-1 with TRBJ1-2. TRBV21-1 is a known pseudogene. CDR3 size: 14 residues. CDR3 DNA: TGTGCCAGCAGCAAAAATACCGGGTCCTATGGCTACACCTTC. Protein sequence: CASSKNTGSYGYTF.